These 25 T cell receptor beta chains were sequenced from one sample in a study of shared clonotypes between healthy human individuals. Using immunoSEQ multiplex PCR, the repertoire was profiled, and TCRdb retains in-frame clones only, with some absent. The profile covers about 1.5 million clones, with more than 95% appearing a single time and roughly 1.1% taken by the ten largest. Sample: naive CD4+ T cells sorted from blood. As for subset: CD45RA+ positively selected. The receptor set was obtained from a young man in good health.

The chain couples TRBV6-5 to TRBJ2-1; 7 nucleotides match TRBD2. The V gene's germline CDR1 is MNHEY and CDR2 SVGAGI. This CDR3 region has 13 residues. V trimming: 2 bases; J trimming: 9 bases; junction bases outside the gene matches: 4. The CDR3 loop reads CASSYRGGGEQFF. CDR3 nucleotide sequence: TGTGCCAGCAGTTACAGGGGCGGGGGTGAGCAGTTCTTC.

This chain links TRBV27 with TRBJ2-3; TRBD1 matches 7 bases. The CDR3 runs to 14 residues. Germline V gene data show CDR1 as MNHEY and CDR2 as SMNVEV (reference sequence). Trimming took 2 bases from V and 5 from J; bases not matched to a gene: 4. The CDR3 region is CASSLTGVGDTQYF. CDR3 bases: TGTGCCAGCAGTTTAACAGGGGTTGGAGATACGCAGTATTTT.

In its sample, this clone was seen once. J is TRBJ2-5 and V is TRBV7-7; either TRBD1 or TRBD2 may supply D (5 bases each). The CDR3 consists of 16 residues. V lost 1 base, J lost 3 bases, and 15 bases lay in between. In germline, CDR1 is SSHAT, CDR2 FNYEAQ (reference sequence). In DNA form, the CDR3 reads TGTGCCAGCAGCTTAGGCTCCGGGACCATGAAAGAGACCCAGTACTTC. Translating gives CASSLGSGTMKETQYF.

The rearrangement links TRBV28 to TRBJ2-7, with 11 bases that match TRBD2. Looked up from germline, CDR1 is MDHEN and CDR2 is SYDVKM. The CDR3 is 18 amino acids. V shed 4 bases and J 3 bases; nucleotides not matched to a gene: 14. The CDR3 loop is CASSSLSSGRVSSYEQYF. CDR3 bases: TGTGCCAGCAGTTCCTTGAGTAGCGGGAGGGTTTCTAGCTACGAGCAGTACTTC.

The chain has TRBV7-9 and TRBJ1-4; D remains ambiguous. CDR3 length: 17 amino acids. Between the trimmed V and J ends, which lost 5 bases and 7 bases, there was a span of 23 bases. The germline V gene encodes CDR1 SEHNR and CDR2 FQNEAQ (reference sequence). CDR3 DNA sequence: TGTGCCAGCAGCCGGCGCCCTGTCCCGGCAGGAATTGAAAAACTGTTTTTT. It codes for CASSRRPVPAGIEKLFF.

The chain recombines TRBV7-9 with TRBJ2-5; D perhaps matches TRBD1 (6 bases). V lost 5 bases to trimming and J lost 7 bases, with 26 bases between them. This CDR3 is 17 amino acids long. Germline V gives CDR1 SEHNR, CDR2 FQNEAQ (reference sequence). The CDR3 reads CASSLSGQRGSDGTQYF. For the CDR3, the DNA is TGTGCCAGCAGCCTGTCCGGACAGAGGGGGTCGGATGGGACCCAGTACTTC. Variable domain in full (rest from reference TRBV7-9 and TRBJ2-5): DTGVSQNPRHKITKRGQNVTFRCDPISEHNRLYWYRQTLGQGPEFLTYFQNEAQLEKSRLLSDRFSAERPKGSFSTLEIQRTEQGDSAMYLCASSLSGQRGSDGTQYFGPGTRLLVL.

The chain combines TRBV9 with TRBJ2-1, with 8 bases that match TRBD2. V gave up 0 bases and J gave up 3 bases; unmatched junction bases: 8. The CDR3 covers 17 residues. Germline CDR1 is SGDLS and CDR2 is YYNGEE. The CDR3: CASSVDEKRGSYNEQFF. CDR3 nucleotides: TGTGCCAGCAGCGTAGATGAGAAGCGGGGGAGCTACAATGAGCAGTTCTTC.

The V and J genes are TRBV7-2 and TRBJ2-7, with D tentatively TRBD1 or TRBD2 (5 bases each). Germline lookup yields CDR1 SGHTA and CDR2 FQGNSA. Trimming took 6 bases from V and 2 from J, leaving 14 bases between them. The CDR3 is 14 amino acids. The CDR3 coding sequence is TGTGCCAGCAGTTCGGGACGAAGCGCCTACGAGCAGTACTTC. It translates to CASSSGRSAYEQYF.

The rearrangement uses TRBV6-6 and TRBJ1-2, with TRBD1 matching over 11 bases. This CDR3 comprises 16 residues. Germline assignment: CDR1 MNHNY and CDR2 SVGAGI (reference sequence). V shed 2 bases, J shed 8 bases, and the junction held 10 bases outside the gene matches. CDR3 nucleotide sequence: TGTGCCAGCAGTTACGCTCCGGGACAGGGGGACGGGGGCTACACCTTC. Translated, it gives CASSYAPGQGDGGYTF.

The sample holds one count of this clone. V gene TRBV4-1 combines with J gene TRBJ2-1; 9 bases map to TRBD2. With 0 bases clipped from V and 4 bases from J, the junction kept 7 bases outside the gene matches. Germline values: CDR1 MGHRA, CDR2 YSYEKL. CDR3 length equals 17 residues. The CDR3 sequence: CASSQDRAGGGYNEQFF. The DNA for the CDR3 is TGCGCCAGCAGCCAAGATCGGGCGGGAGGGGGGTACAATGAGCAGTTCTTC.

CDR3: CASSLGTGGEGYTF. The CDR3 DNA reads TGCGCCAGCAGCTTGGGGACAGGCGGCGAAGGCTACACCTTC. The rearrangement uses TRBV5-1 and TRBJ1-2; 7 bases match TRBD1. Germline CDR1 SGHRS, CDR2 YFSETQ. This CDR3 has 14 amino acids. Losses at the gene ends were 0 bases for V and 8 bases for J; bases not matched to a gene: 7.

The chain is built from TRBV28 and TRBJ1-2; 10 bases agree with TRBD1. Trimming took 5 bases from V and 7 from J; bases not matched to a gene: 7. Germline V CDR1 and CDR2: MDHEN, SYDVKM. The CDR3 spans 14 residues. CDR3 nucleotides: TGTGCCAGCAGTATGGGACAGGGGAGTGGTGGCTACACCTTC. Protein sequence: CASSMGQGSGGYTF.

The V and J genes are TRBV11-3 and TRBJ2-1; either TRBD1 or TRBD2 may fit D (6 bases each). In germline, CDR1 is SGHNT, CDR2 YENEEA. The CDR3 is made up of 14 amino acids. V was clipped by 1 base and J by 6 bases, with 10 bases between them. CDR3 in DNA: TGTGCCAGCAGCTTAGGAGGGGGGTTCAATGAGCAGTTCTTC. It translates to CASSLGGGFNEQFF. Filled out from reference TRBV11-3 and TRBJ2-1, the complete variable domain reads EAGVVQSPRYKIIEKKQPVAFWCNPISGHNTLYWYLQNLGQGPELLIRYENEEAVDDSQLPKDRFSAERLKGVDSTLKIQPAELGDSAVYLCASSLGGGFNEQFFGPGTRLTVL.

This rearrangement joins TRBV4-1 to TRBJ2-2, with D perhaps TRBD2 (6 bases). V lost 1 base and J 4 bases, leaving 10 bases between the germline ends. The CDR3 has 15 amino acids. From germline, CDR1 is MGHRA and CDR2 YSYEKL. The CDR3 protein is CASSQAGLSTGELFF. As DNA, the CDR3 is TGCGCCAGCAGCCAAGCGGGACTCAGCACCGGGGAGCTGTTTTTT.

This sequence joins TRBV4-3 and TRBJ2-7; TRBD2 matches 11 bases. The germline gives CDR1 LGHNA, CDR2 YSLEER. V shed 2 bases, J shed 2 bases, and the junction held 8 bases outside the gene matches. This CDR3 is 17 amino acids long. The CDR3 sequence is CASSQSFAGLAAYEQYF. The DNA of the CDR3 is TGCGCCAGCAGCCAAAGTTTTGCGGGACTAGCGGCCTACGAGCAGTACTTC.

This chain connects TRBV7-8 to TRBJ2-1, with 7 nucleotides matching TRBD2. Trimming took 1 base from V and 7 from J; bases not matched to a gene: 7. From germline, CDR1 is SGHVS and CDR2 FQNEAQ. The CDR3 sequence is 15 residues long. The CDR3 DNA is TGTGCCAGCAGCTTAGATGGCGGGAGATTGAATGAGCAGTTCTTC. This sequence encodes CASSLDGGRLNEQFF.

The V and J genes are TRBV6-5 and TRBJ1-1; D remains ambiguous. The germline V gene has CDR1 MNHEY and CDR2 SVGAGI. The CDR3 spans 14 residues. V was cut by 3 bases and J by 4 bases, with 12 bases left in between. This CDR3 reads CASSYILMGTEAFF. Written as DNA, the CDR3 is TGTGCCAGCAGTTATATATTGATGGGCACTGAAGCTTTCTTT.

J is TRBJ1-2 and V is TRBV19, with D unresolved. This CDR3 has 12 residues. Germline V CDR1 and CDR2: LNHDA, SQIVND (reference sequence). Trimming took 6 bases from V and 0 from J, leaving 5 bases between them. The CDR3 loop reads CASRVTNYGYTF. DNA for the CDR3: TGTGCCAGTAGAGTAACTAACTATGGCTACACCTTC. Full variable domain (rest looked up from reference TRBV19 and TRBJ1-2): DGGITQSPKYLFRKEGQNVTLSCEQNLNHDAMYWYRQDPGQGLRLIYYSQIVNDFQKGDIAEGYSVSREKKESFPLTVTSAQKNPTAFYLCASRVTNYGYTFGSGTRLTVV.

V gene TRBV7-7 combines with J gene TRBJ2-5; 7 nucleotides agree with TRBD2. J lost 9 bases, V lost 3 bases, and 4 bases had no gene match. The CDR3 has 12 residues. CDR1 and CDR2 from the germline V gene are SSHAT and FNYEAQ (reference sequence). CDR3 in amino acids: CASSLTGGPQYF. The CDR3 DNA reads as TGTGCCAGCAGCTTGACGGGAGGACCCCAGTACTTC.

Details on this clone: The sample has other DNA sequences that encode this CDR3 too. This sequence joins TRBV10-1 and TRBJ2-1, with no clear D. The CDR3 consists of 14 residues. The V end was cut by 3 bases, the J end by 2 bases, with 8 bases between. Germline loops: CDR1 WNHNN, CDR2 SYGVQD (reference sequence). The CDR3 is CASSEGLAYNEQFF. The CDR3 bases are TGCGCCAGCAGTGAAGGGCTAGCCTACAATGAGCAGTTCTTC.

The rearrangement joins TRBV11-2 to TRBJ2-7; maybe TRBD1 (6 bases). The CDR3 covers 18 residues. CDR1 and CDR2 from the germline V gene are SGHAT and FQNNGV. V was pared by 1 base and J by 0 bases, with 19 bases between. CDR3 region: CASSLGRGLLLSSYEQYF. The CDR3 DNA reads as TGTGCCAGCAGCTTAGGCAGGGGCCTTCTTTTAAGCTCCTACGAGCAGTACTTC.

This clone turned up a few times. CDR3 sequence: CAWNRDRGNQPQHF. CDR3 nucleotides: TGTGCCTGGAACCGGGACAGAGGCAATCAGCCCCAGCATTTT. The V gene is TRBV30, the J gene TRBJ1-5, with TRBD1 identical over 7 bases. CDR1 GTSNPN and CDR2 SVGIG come from the germline V gene (reference sequence). The trim removed 4 bases at V and 2 bases at J, leaving 5 bases unmatched. This CDR3 is built from 14 residues.

The chain combines TRBV28 with TRBJ1-1; D is ambiguous. The germline V gene has CDR1 MDHEN and CDR2 SYDVKM. Trimming took off 1 base at V and 6 bases at J, with 15 bases between the two ends. There are 15 residues in the CDR3. The CDR3 loop is CASSLFRSGGAEAFF. In DNA, the CDR3 is TGTGCCAGCAGTTTATTTCGCAGTGGTGGGGCTGAAGCTTTCTTT.

V usage is TRBV14 and J usage is TRBJ2-3; 9 nucleotides match TRBD2. Trimming at V came to 2 bases and at J to 1 base, leaving 10 bases not matched to a gene. Looked up from germline, CDR1 is SGHDN and CDR2 is FVKESK. The CDR3 consists of 18 residues. DNA for the CDR3: TGTGCCAGCAGCCAATGGCGGGCTAGCGGGATCCGCACAGATACGCAGTATTTT. This sequence encodes CASSQWRASGIRTDTQYF.

This chain connects TRBV7-6 to TRBJ2-1; 10 positions agree with TRBD2. Trimming removed 1 base from V and 6 bases from J; junction bases left unmatched: 6. The CDR3 consists of 16 residues. From germline, CDR1 is SGHVS and CDR2 FNYEAQ. CDR3 residues: CASSLEVTSGSNEQFF. DNA for the CDR3: TGTGCCAGCAGCTTAGAAGTGACTAGCGGGTCCAATGAGCAGTTCTTC.